This note documents a single T cell receptor (beta chain) sequence. Its target is unknown. TCRdb redid the calling of the 5' RACE reads with MiXCR, one entry per CDR3 protein. The data contain under 450,000 distinct CDR3 sequences, under 20% of them singletons. V gave up 3 bases and J gave up 6 bases; unmatched junction bases: 5. The CDR3 runs to 14 residues. The V gene's germline CDR1 is SGHRS and CDR2 YFSETQ. The data are from a study of CD8 T cells in ankylosing spondylitis. Study observations and caveats: In ankylosing spondylitis blood, a motif of roughly 8 highly homologous TCR beta variants appeared characteristic.

This TCR derives from a male donor with ankylosing spondylitis. Sequencing input: blood, either unsorted or a sorted T cell fraction (not recorded which). The rearrangement joins TRBV5-1 to TRBJ1-4; 7 bases are shared with TRBD1. The CDR3 bases are TGCGCCAGCAGCTCCACAGGGGTGGATGAAAAACTGTTTTTT. Protein product: CASSSTGVDEKLFF.